This T cell receptor beta chain was recorded in a study of shared clonotypes between healthy human individuals. Assay: immunoSEQ multiplex PCR; the TCRdb copy retains only in-frame clones and omits some. The sample has around 750,000 clones, under 80% seen once; the top ten hold over 1.5%. The sample taken for sequencing was memory CD4+ T cells sorted from blood. The sample's subset: CD45RA-negative fraction. The sequence derives from a woman aged 30 to 39 in good health.

The CDR3 is CASRVEQGIYGYTF. The CDR3, as DNA: TGTGCCAGCAGGGTGGAACAGGGGATCTATGGCTACACCTTC. The chain is built from TRBV11-2 and TRBJ1-2; TRBD1 matches at 7 bases. The CDR3 covers 14 residues. The germline gives CDR1 SGHAT, CDR2 FQNNGV. Trimming cost V 6 bases and J 4 bases; bases outside gene matches: 8.